Each of the 4 T cell receptor beta chains below was sequenced from the same sample in a study of T cells in narcolepsy. Using immunoSEQ multiplex PCR, the repertoire was profiled, and TCRdb retains in-frame clones only, with some absent. The sample lists some 24,000 clones; approximately 85% were seen once. The sequenced sample was CD45RA- memory CD4+ T cells from PBMCs. These receptors all stem from a human donor with narcolepsy.

The rearrangement joins TRBV9 to TRBJ2-4, with 8 bases matching TRBD2. Trimming at V came to 0 bases and at J to 6 bases, leaving 2 bases not matched to a gene. The CDR3 loop spans 14 amino acids. Germline loops: CDR1 SGDLS, CDR2 YYNGEE. CDR3 bases: TGTGCCAGCAGCGTAGGGCTAGCGGGAAACATTCAGTACTTC. Amino acids: CASSVGLAGNIQYF.

The chain joins TRBV18 to TRBJ1-1; tentatively, D is TRBD1 (6 bases). The CDR3 covers 14 residues. Germline V gene lookup returns CDR1 KGHSH and CDR2 LQKENI. Trimming stripped 3 bases from V and 5 bases from J, with 13 bases between. The CDR3, as DNA: TGTGCCAGCTCACCCGAACAGGGACGGACTGAAGCTTTCTTT. Amino acid sequence: CASSPEQGRTEAFF.

The rearrangement joins TRBV19 to TRBJ2-7, with D tentatively TRBD1 (6 bases). Germline V gives CDR1 LNHDA, CDR2 SQIVND (reference sequence). This CDR3 comprises 13 residues. Trimming took off 7 bases at V and 0 bases at J, with 10 bases between the two ends. The CDR3 sequence: CASTGQSSYEQYF. The CDR3, as DNA: TGTGCCAGTACAGGACAGTCCTCCTACGAGCAGTACTTC.

The gene calls are TRBV25-1 and TRBJ1-1; tentative D call: TRBD1 (5 bases). The CDR3 consists of 14 residues. The V end was cut by 8 bases, the J end by 5 bases, with 18 bases between. Germline values: CDR1 MGHDK, CDR2 SYGVNS. The CDR3 is CASSTTVSRTEAFF. The CDR3 nucleotides read TGTGCCAGCTCCACGACAGTCTCGAGAACTGAAGCTTTCTTT.